These T cell receptor beta chains were read from a single sample in a study of T-cell reconstitution after alpha-beta-depleted transplantation in children. TCRdb processed the PCR reads anew with MiXCR; each CDR3 protein has one entry. The sample holds about 900,000 distinct CDR3 sequences; around 30% are singletons and the top ten take about 28%. This specimen consisted of PBMCs, mostly from graft donor cells, obtained 360 days after TCRalphabeta/CD19-depleted stem cell transplant. These TCRs come from a boy in the first two years of life who had a stem cell transplant for SCID, so the T cells may come from the graft donor. Each CDR3 is given without its conserved first and last residue. The D gene is left open where the match is weak.

-	TRBV30	12	AWRIRGNTGELF
TRBD1	TRBV6-6	11	ASSWDSSYEQY
-	TRBV11-3	12	ASSTHMNTGELF
-	TRBV3-1	14	ASSPSGRRLNTEAF
-	TRBV5-1	13	ASSLGDLRTTEAF
-	TRBV20-1	13	SAPRRASVTDTQY
-	TRBV29-1	11	SVESGKVTEAF
-	TRBV12-3/TRBV12-4	14	ASSLGSYLNTGELF
-	TRBV15	11	ATSRVPNTEAF
TRBD2	TRBV5-1	13	ASSLSGGPAYEQY
-	TRBV30	13	AWSVFFGANTEAF
-	TRBV7-6	14	ASSGWRGPTYNEQF
-	TRBV10-3	13	AISGRGMGTYEQY
TRBD1	TRBV20-1	10	SARDDRGWAF
-	TRBV12-3/TRBV12-4	11	ASLERNTGELF
-	TRBV20-1	13	SARGDTITTDTQY
TRBD1	TRBV10-3	15	AISESPSGQGAREQF
-	TRBV3-1	10	ASSQVGAEAF
TRBD1	TRBV7-3	14	ASSSSTGTFNTEAF
-	TRBV6-1	12	ASTLGQGAYEQY
-	TRBV5-1	12	ASSSLGGSYGYT
-	TRBV12-3/TRBV12-4	10	ASSLAYLEAF
TRBD2	TRBV19	12	ASTRGGHTGELF
-	TRBV12-3/TRBV12-4	9	ASSSGVEQF
TRBD1	TRBV11-2	16	ASIRDRVEDWSYNEQF
-	TRBV6-1	11	ASRPTGYTEAF
-	TRBV7-9	11	ASSLAQGQPQH
-	TRBV7-6	13	ASSSVRTRENEQF
-	TRBV7-9	10	ASSPMSTEAF
-	TRBV28	13	ASKKTLRGSGELF
-	TRBV27	13	ASSLEQFGTDTQY
TRBD1	TRBV4-3	12	ASSRGQGPNEQF
-	TRBV20-1	12	SAAFGGTSYEQY
TRBD2	TRBV15	14	ATSRALREGGREQF
TRBD1	TRBV7-2	15	ASSLVGTGAITGELF
-	TRBV15	12	ATSRDRQGYEQY
-	TRBV7-2	12	ASSLRLAMDTQY
TRBD2	TRBV9	12	ASSGRGGHNEQF
-	TRBV7-9	12	ASSLGGPDEKLF
-	TRBV2	13	ASSEVGANTGELF
-	TRBV5-1	11	ASSPFRSYEQY
TRBD1	TRBV4-3	15	ASSQDRGDRGRWEQY
-	TRBV5-1	12	ASSSGTRTYEQY
TRBD1	TRBV29-1	12	SVVRGRSQGEQF
TRBD1	TRBV4-2	15	ASSRDRDREDTGELF
TRBD2	TRBV12-3/TRBV12-4	15	ASSPLPGLAGEDTQY
-	TRBV20-1	13	SARRGSGGTDTQY
-	TRBV20-1	17	SARDLAGAHPYSYNEQF
-	TRBV6-1	13	ASTSLQGANYGYT
-	TRBV24-1	14	ATSDNSGRGDTEAF
-	TRBV7-2	14	ASSLAGRGGRDEQF
TRBD1	TRBV7-2	13	ASSLAPGQPTEAF
-	TRBV12-3/TRBV12-4	12	ASSFLAAQETQY
TRBD2	TRBV6-2/TRBV6-3	17	ASRAPGTSGTQSRYEQY
-	TRBV5-1	13	ASSLSPFFTGELF
TRBD1	TRBV7-2	16	ASSLTGQGASNTGELF
-	TRBV12-3/TRBV12-4	12	ATRRGGYTDTQY
TRBD1	TRBV12-3/TRBV12-4	13	ASSSRQGKNTEAF
-	TRBV4-2	15	ASSQIKGELGRSEAF
-	TRBV20-1	11	SARLVASSTQY